This T cell receptor beta chain comes out of a study of Ad26.COV2.S vaccination and SARS-CoV-2 variants. The method was immunoSEQ multiplex PCR; TCRdb's version includes in-frame clones alone and lacks a portion of them. The sample has just over 350,000 clones, about 91% seen once. Notes on the study in general: Vaccine recipients had higher spike-specific TCR breadth than placebo recipients.

This clone was observed a handful of times. Its antigen is as yet unknown. The germline V gene encodes CDR1 MGHDK and CDR2 SYGVNS. The CDR3 is 11 amino acids. V lost 6 bases, J lost 8 bases, and 10 bases lay in between. V is TRBV25-1 and J is TRBJ1-2; D is undetermined. The origin of this receptor is a human donor who had recovered from COVID-19. The specimen comprised peripheral blood, sampled after recovery from COVID-19. DNA for the CDR3: TGTGCCAGCAGCCCAGGAGGCGGCTACACCTTC. Translation gives CASSPGGGYTF.